This TCR beta chain was profiled in a study of shared clonotypes between healthy human individuals. Study findings and constraints: Among non-shared clonotypes, generation probabilities were lower than among those shared by all four donors. It was expected that sequencing depth would affect clonotype sharing among donors. Sharing across four donors was seen in roughly 5% of naive CD4 clonotypes.

The repertoire was sequenced with immunoSEQ multiplex PCR; TCRdb's copy has only in-frame clones and lacks some. This table holds about 2.3 million clones, less than 95% found once. CDR1 is SGHTS and CDR2 is YDEGEE in the germline V gene. J lost 1 base, V lost 1 base, and 4 bases had no gene match. The CDR3 spans 16 residues. In this sample, this clone turned up once. Its target is unknown. The source is a man younger than 30 in good health. Some clones in this sample may be carry-over from other donors' samples. V gene TRBV5-8 combines with J gene TRBJ2-2, with TRBD1 matching 7 bases. The sample consisted of naive CD4+ T cells from PBMCs. Documented subset: CD45RA+ positively selected. The DNA of the CDR3 is TGTGCCAGCAGCTTGCTCGGACAGGTGAACACCGGGGAGCTGTTTTTT. Residues: CASSLLGQVNTGELFF.